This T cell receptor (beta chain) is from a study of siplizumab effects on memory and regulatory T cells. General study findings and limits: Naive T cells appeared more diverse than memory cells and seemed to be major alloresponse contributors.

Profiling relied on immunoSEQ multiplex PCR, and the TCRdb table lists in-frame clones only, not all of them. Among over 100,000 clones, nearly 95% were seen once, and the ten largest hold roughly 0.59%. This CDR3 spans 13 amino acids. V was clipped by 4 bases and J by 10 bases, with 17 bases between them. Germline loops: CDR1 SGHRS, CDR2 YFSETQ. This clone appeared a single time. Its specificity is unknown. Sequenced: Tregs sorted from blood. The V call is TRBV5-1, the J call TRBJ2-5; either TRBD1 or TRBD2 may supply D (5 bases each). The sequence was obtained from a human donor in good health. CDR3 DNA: TGCGCCAGCAGCGTTGACTTGGTGGGGGACCAGTACTTC. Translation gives CASSVDLVGDQYF.